One and the same sample provided the 24 T cell receptor beta chains below, sequenced in a study of blood T cell repertoires in COVID-19. Only in-frame clones appear in the TCRdb table, and some are missing; sequencing was by immunoSEQ multiplex PCR. The repertoire consists of hundreds of thousands of clones, with roughly 85% occurring once and the leading ten covering around 1.8%. The specimen was PBMCs or T cells enriched from blood (not recorded which). The source is a woman in her twenties or thirties who had been exposed to COVID-19.

This chain connects TRBV2 to TRBJ1-3; no clear D. Trimming removed 6 bases from V and 0 bases from J, with 12 bases in between. The CDR3 consists of 15 residues. Germline V gene sequence: CDR1 SNHLY, CDR2 FYNNEI. The CDR3 loop reads CASRESRFSGNTIYF. As DNA, the CDR3 is TGTGCCAGCAGAGAGAGCCGGTTCTCTGGAAACACCATATATTTT.

V gene TRBV7-8 combines with J gene TRBJ2-7; D is possibly TRBD2 (6 bases). This CDR3 has 15 residues. Germline V gene data show CDR1 as SGHVS and CDR2 as FQNEAQ. The V end lost 1 base, the J end lost 0 bases, and 10 bases lay between the germline ends. The CDR3 DNA reads as TGTGCCAGCAGCTTAGTTATCGGGAGCTCCTACGAGCAGTACTTC. It translates to CASSLVIGSSYEQYF.

The chain links TRBV3-1 (or the pseudogene TRBV3-2) to TRBJ2-7; 7 bases align to TRBD2. This CDR3 has 16 amino acids. Per the germline V gene, CDR1 is LGHDT and CDR2 is YNNKEL (reference sequence). Losses at the gene ends were 1 base for V and 2 bases for J; bases not matched to a gene: 8. The CDR3 DNA sequence: TGTGCCAGCAGCCAAGCGGCTAGCGGAACTACCTACGAGCAGTACTTC. This gives the protein CASSQAASGTTYEQYF.

The chain links TRBV20-1 to TRBJ2-7, with TRBD1 as a possible D gene (6 bases). CDR3 size: 11 residues. Trimming shortened V by 5 bases and J by 5 bases, and 10 bases separated the two germline ends. The V gene's germline CDR1 is DFQATT and CDR2 SNEGSKA (reference sequence). CDR3 in amino acids: CSAGQTNEQYF. The CDR3 DNA reads TGCAGTGCTGGACAGACCAACGAGCAGTACTTC.

This sequence joins TRBV11-2 and TRBJ2-7; 10 positions agree with TRBD2. This CDR3 has 17 amino acids. The germline CDR1 and CDR2 sequences are SGHAT and FQNNGV. Trimming took 5 bases from V and 0 from J; bases not matched to a gene: 10. As DNA, the CDR3 is TGTGCCAGCAGCCTCCTGACTAGCGGGCGGAGCTCCTACGAGCAGTACTTC. Encoded protein: CASSLLTSGRSSYEQYF.

This clone appeared a single time. The J gene is TRBJ1-2, the V gene TRBV5-1; D possibly corresponds to TRBD1 (6 bases). The CDR3 loop spans 13 amino acids. Per germline, CDR1 SGHRS and CDR2 YFSETQ. With 5 bases removed from V and 3 bases from J, the gap between germline ends came to 11 bases. CDR3 sequence: CASSRDNDYGYTF. CDR3 coding DNA: TGCGCCAGCAGTCGGGACAACGACTATGGCTACACCTTC. The variable domain in full, completed from reference TRBV5-1 and TRBJ1-2, reads KAGVTQTPRYLIKTRGQQVTLSCSPISGHRSVSWYQQTPGQGLQFLFEYFSETQRNKGNFPGRFSGRQFSNSRSEMNVSTLELGDSALYLCASSRDNDYGYTFGSGTRLTVV.

This rearrangement joins TRBV9 to TRBJ1-1; D gene ambiguous. CDR3 length equals 14 residues. Trimming took 2 bases from V and 3 from J, leaving 11 bases between them. The V gene's germline CDR1 is SGDLS and CDR2 YYNGEE. The CDR3 DNA is TGTGCCAGCAGCGTTGAGGGATCGGACACTGAAGCTTTCTTT. As protein: CASSVEGSDTEAFF.

The rearrangement joins TRBV7-2 to TRBJ1-2, with a tentative D call TRBD1 (6 bases). Germline V gene sequence: CDR1 SGHTA, CDR2 FQGNSA. The CDR3 runs to 13 residues. The V end lost 3 bases, the J end lost 8 bases, and 13 bases lay between the germline ends. The CDR3 sequence is CASSFRTVRGYTF. The DNA for the CDR3 is TGTGCCAGCAGCTTCCGGACAGTCCGAGGCTACACCTTC.

V and J are TRBV7-3 and TRBJ2-3; D gene uncertain. The V gene's germline CDR1 is SGHTA and CDR2 FQGTGA. The V end lost 1 base, the J end lost 4 bases, and 15 bases lay between the germline ends. The CDR3 has 16 residues. CDR3 amino acids: CASSLSPPYKADTQYF. In DNA, the CDR3 is TGTGCCAGCAGCTTAAGCCCCCCGTACAAAGCAGATACGCAGTATTTT.

This chain uses TRBV9 with TRBJ1-3, with D possibly TRBD1 on 5 matching bases. CDR1 SGDLS and CDR2 YYNGEE come from the germline V gene. V was clipped by 4 bases and J by 2 bases, with 13 bases between them. The CDR3 has 15 amino acids. The CDR3 DNA reads TGTGCCAGCAGCCCGAGTACAGGAGCTGGAAACACCATATATTTT. Its protein is CASSPSTGAGNTIYF.

As regards this clone: Other DNA sequences in this sample translate to the same CDR3. The chain couples TRBV2 to TRBJ1-1; D ambiguous. The CDR3 sequence is 13 residues long. Germline loops: CDR1 SNHLY, CDR2 FYNNEI. The V end lost 6 bases, the J end lost 0 bases, and 8 bases lay between the germline ends. CDR3 protein: CASRSELNTEAFF. The CDR3 DNA follows: TGTGCCAGCAGGTCGGAGCTGAACACTGAAGCTTTCTTT.

V usage is TRBV5-1 and J usage is TRBJ1-2, with 10 positions matching TRBD1. The CDR3 is 15 amino acids. Germline-derived CDR1 and CDR2 are SGHRS and YFSETQ. The V segment lost 0 bases and the J segment 5 bases; nucleotides outside the gene matches: 4. Written as DNA, the CDR3 is TGCGCCAGCAGCTTGGGGCGGACAGGGGGTTATGGCTACACCTTC. Protein product: CASSLGRTGGYGYTF.

The chain has TRBV7-9 and TRBJ2-1; D gene unclear. The CDR3 length is 15 residues. V lost 2 bases to trimming and J lost 6 bases, with 14 bases between them. Germline V gene sequence: CDR1 SEHNR, CDR2 FQNEAQ (reference sequence). Written as DNA, the CDR3 is TGTGCCAGCAGCTTACCGAGGCTAGGTACCAATGAGCAGTTCTTC. It encodes CASSLPRLGTNEQFF.

The V and J genes are TRBV28 and TRBJ1-2, with 7 bases matching TRBD1. This CDR3 contains 15 residues. J lost 5 bases, V lost 5 bases, and 11 bases had no gene match. Germline V gives CDR1 MDHEN, CDR2 SYDVKM. CDR3: CASSAPGDRTYGYTF. The CDR3 DNA reads as TGTGCCAGCAGTGCCCCCGGGGACAGAACGTATGGCTACACCTTC.

The chain combines TRBV3-1 (or the pseudogene TRBV3-2) with TRBJ2-2, with D perhaps TRBD1 (5 bases). This CDR3 has 15 residues. Deletions cut 2 bases from V and 1 base from J, with 8 bases between. Germline CDR1 is LGHDT and CDR2 is YNNKEL (reference sequence). DNA of the CDR3: TGTGCCAGCAGCCAAAGGGGCGGGAACACCGGGGAGCTGTTTTTT. Translated, it gives CASSQRGGNTGELFF.

The chain uses TRBV7-6 and TRBJ2-5; tentatively, D is TRBD1 (6 bases). Trimming stripped 0 bases from V and 4 bases from J, with 12 bases between. The CDR3 length is 15 residues. From germline, CDR1 is SGHVS and CDR2 FNYEAQ. The CDR3 sequence: CASSLANTGTETQYF. DNA for the CDR3: TGTGCCAGCAGCTTAGCGAACACAGGGACAGAGACCCAGTACTTC.

The V and J genes are TRBV6-4 and TRBJ2-5; 9 nucleotides match TRBD2. The germline V gene has CDR1 MRHNA and CDR2 SNTAGT. Trimming took 7 bases from V and 5 from J; bases not matched to a gene: 5. The CDR3 runs to 13 residues. CDR3 region: CASTRGGAETQYF. The CDR3 DNA follows: TGTGCCAGCACCCGCGGGGGGGCCGAGACCCAGTACTTC.

The rearrangement joins TRBV5-1 to TRBJ2-7, with 7 bases lining up with TRBD1. The CDR3 extends over 14 amino acids. CDR1 is SGHRS and CDR2 is YFSETQ in the germline V gene. V lost 6 bases and J lost 3; bases outside the gene matches: 9. The CDR3 spells CASTPSGTVYEQYF. The CDR3 DNA reads as TGCGCCAGCACCCCCTCGGGGACAGTCTACGAGCAGTACTTC.

The gene calls are TRBV6-5 and TRBJ2-3; perhaps TRBD2 as D (5 bases). Per the germline V gene, CDR1 is MNHEY and CDR2 is SVGAGI. V gave up 1 base and J gave up 4 bases, with 9 bases separating them. The length of the CDR3 is 14 residues. This CDR3 reads CASSYYPSSDTQYF. The CDR3 DNA follows: TGTGCCAGCAGTTACTATCCTAGCTCAGATACGCAGTATTTT.

In its sample, this clone was seen a few times. The genes are TRBV5-4 and TRBJ2-7, with 10 bases aligning to TRBD2. The CDR3 consists of 15 residues. CDR1 SGHNT and CDR2 YYREEE come from the germline V gene (reference sequence). J was trimmed by 3 bases and V by 4 bases; bases with no gene match: 7. In DNA, the CDR3 is TGTGCCAGCAGCCTGGAGCGGGGGGGATACTACGAGCAGTACTTC. Its translation: CASSLERGGYYEQYF. The variable domain in full, completed from reference TRBV5-4 and TRBJ2-7, reads ETGVTQSPTHLIKTRGQQVTLRCSSQSGHNTVSWYQQALGQGPQFIFQYYREEENGRGNFPPRFSGLQFPNYSSELNVNALELDDSALYLCASSLERGGYYEQYFGPGTRLTVT.

The chain carries TRBV7-2 and TRBJ1-5; 7 positions match TRBD1. Germline values: CDR1 SGHTA, CDR2 FQGNSA. Trimming took 1 base from V and 4 from J; bases not matched to a gene: 4. The CDR3 has 15 residues. In DNA form, the CDR3 reads TGTGCCAGCAGCTTAGTAGGGACAGAAAATCAGCCCCAGCATTTT. Protein sequence: CASSLVGTENQPQHF.

This chain links TRBV7-2 with TRBJ2-6, with D perhaps matching TRBD1 (6 bases). The germline V gene encodes CDR1 SGHTA and CDR2 FQGNSA. V was cut by 5 bases and J by 3 bases, with 11 bases left in between. This CDR3 comprises 15 residues. The chain's CDR3 is CASSADSNGANVLTF. For the CDR3, the DNA is TGTGCCAGCAGCGCGGACAGTAATGGGGCCAACGTCCTGACTTTC.

The chain combines TRBV30 with TRBJ2-5; 10 nucleotides agree with TRBD1. V lost 4 bases to trimming and J lost 5 bases; unmatched junction nucleotides: 7. CDR1 and CDR2 from the germline V gene are GTSNPN and SVGIG (reference sequence). The CDR3 has 14 amino acids. Here the CDR3 reads CAWKTTGGFETQYF. Written as DNA, the CDR3 is TGTGCCTGGAAGACGACAGGGGGCTTTGAGACCCAGTACTTC.

On this clone itself: This specimen includes other DNA sequences encoding the same CDR3. The V and J genes are TRBV12-3 or TRBV12-4 and TRBJ1-2; weak D call: TRBD1 (6 bases). The germline V and J ends were trimmed by 5 bases and 2 bases, with 9 bases remaining between them. The CDR3 contains 13 residues. CDR3 DNA sequence: TGTGCCAGCAGTCCGGACAGCAACTATGGCTACACCTTC. Protein sequence: CASSPDSNYGYTF.